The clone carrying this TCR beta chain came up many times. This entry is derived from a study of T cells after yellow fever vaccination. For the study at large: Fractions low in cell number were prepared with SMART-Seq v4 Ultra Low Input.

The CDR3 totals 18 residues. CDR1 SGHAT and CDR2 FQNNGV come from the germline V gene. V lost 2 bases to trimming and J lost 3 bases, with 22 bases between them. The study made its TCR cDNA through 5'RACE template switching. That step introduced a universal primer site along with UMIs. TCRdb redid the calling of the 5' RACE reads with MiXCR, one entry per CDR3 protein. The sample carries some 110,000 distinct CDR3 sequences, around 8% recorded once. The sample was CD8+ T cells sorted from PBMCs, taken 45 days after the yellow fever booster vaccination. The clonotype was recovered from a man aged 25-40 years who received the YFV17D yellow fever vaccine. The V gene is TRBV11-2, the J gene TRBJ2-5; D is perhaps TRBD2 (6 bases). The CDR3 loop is CASSLFFAGPNTEETQYF. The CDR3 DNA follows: TGTGCCAGCAGCTTATTTTTCGCGGGACCTAATACCGAAGAGACCCAGTACTTC.